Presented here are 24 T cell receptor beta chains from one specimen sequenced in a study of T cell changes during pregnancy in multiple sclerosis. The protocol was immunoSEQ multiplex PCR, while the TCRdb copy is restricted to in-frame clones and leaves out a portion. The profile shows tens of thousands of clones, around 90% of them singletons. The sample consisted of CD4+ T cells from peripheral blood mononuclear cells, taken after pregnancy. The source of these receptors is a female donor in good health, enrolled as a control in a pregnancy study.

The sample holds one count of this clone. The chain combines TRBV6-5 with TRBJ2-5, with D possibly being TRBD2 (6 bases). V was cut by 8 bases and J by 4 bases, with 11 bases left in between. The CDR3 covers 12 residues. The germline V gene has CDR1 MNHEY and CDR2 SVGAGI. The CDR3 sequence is CASGGSGETQYF. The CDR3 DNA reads TGTGCCAGCGGGGGGAGCGGAGAGACCCAGTACTTC.

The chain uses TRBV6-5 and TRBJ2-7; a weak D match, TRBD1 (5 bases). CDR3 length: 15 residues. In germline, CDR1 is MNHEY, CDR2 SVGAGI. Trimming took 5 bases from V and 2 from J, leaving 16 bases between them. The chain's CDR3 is CASSQIPGITYEQYF. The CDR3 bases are TGTGCCAGCAGTCAAATCCCAGGGATTACCTACGAGCAGTACTTC.

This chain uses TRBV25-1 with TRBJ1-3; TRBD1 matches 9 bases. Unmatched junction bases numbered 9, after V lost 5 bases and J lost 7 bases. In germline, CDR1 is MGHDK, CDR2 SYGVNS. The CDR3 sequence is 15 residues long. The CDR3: CASSRHTGGSNTIYF. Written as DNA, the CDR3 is TGTGCCAGCAGTAGACATACAGGGGGCTCGAACACCATATATTTT.

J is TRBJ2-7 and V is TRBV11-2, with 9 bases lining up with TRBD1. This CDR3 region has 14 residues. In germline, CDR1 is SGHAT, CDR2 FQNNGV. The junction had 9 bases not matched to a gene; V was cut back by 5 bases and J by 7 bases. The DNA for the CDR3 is TGTGCCAGCAGCCGTCCCGGGACAGGGAGTGAGCAGTACTTC. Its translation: CASSRPGTGSEQYF.

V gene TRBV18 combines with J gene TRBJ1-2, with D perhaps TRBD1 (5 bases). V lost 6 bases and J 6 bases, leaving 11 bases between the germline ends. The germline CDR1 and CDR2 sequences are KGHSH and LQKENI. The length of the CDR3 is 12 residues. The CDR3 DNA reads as TGTGCCAGCTCGCGGGGCGACGATGGCTACACCTTC. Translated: CASSRGDDGYTF.

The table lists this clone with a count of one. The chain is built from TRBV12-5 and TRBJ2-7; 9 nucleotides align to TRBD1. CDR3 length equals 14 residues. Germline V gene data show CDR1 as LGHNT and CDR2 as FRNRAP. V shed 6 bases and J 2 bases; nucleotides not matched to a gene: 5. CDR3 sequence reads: CASGRQGGTYEQYF. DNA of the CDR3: TGTGCTAGTGGCCGACAGGGGGGAACCTACGAGCAGTACTTC.

The CDR3 bases are TGTGCCAGCAGAGGACAGAATTCACCCCTCCACTTT. It yields the protein CASRGQNSPLHF. The J gene is TRBJ1-6, the V gene TRBV9; TRBD1 might be the D (6 bases). Germline CDR1 is SGDLS and CDR2 is YYNGEE. The CDR3 totals 12 residues. V dropped 5 bases and J dropped 7 bases, with 7 bases sitting between them. Full variable domain (missing parts from reference TRBV9 and TRBJ1-6): DSGVTQTPKHLITATGQRVTLRCSPRSGDLSVYWYQQSLDQGLQFLIQYYNGEERAKGNILERFSAQQFPDLHSELNLSSLELGDSALYFCASRGQNSPLHFGNGTRLTVT.

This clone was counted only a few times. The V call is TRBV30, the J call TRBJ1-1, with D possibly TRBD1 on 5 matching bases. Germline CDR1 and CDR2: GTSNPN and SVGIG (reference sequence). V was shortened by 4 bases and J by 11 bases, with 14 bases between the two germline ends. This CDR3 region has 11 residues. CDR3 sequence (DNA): TGTGCCTGGAAGACGGGGGGAAAGGCTTTCTTT. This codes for CAWKTGGKAFF.

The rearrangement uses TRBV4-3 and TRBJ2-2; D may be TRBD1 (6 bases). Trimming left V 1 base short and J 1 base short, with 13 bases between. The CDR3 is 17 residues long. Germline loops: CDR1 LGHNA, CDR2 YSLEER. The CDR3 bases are TGCGCCAGCAGCCAAGGGTTCGACAGGAAGAACACCGGGGAGCTGTTTTTT. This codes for CASSQGFDRKNTGELFF.

CDR3: CASSFSPGTGYGYTF. The CDR3 nucleotides are TGTGCCAGCAGTTTCTCCCCCGGGACAGGTTATGGCTACACCTTC. This rearrangement joins TRBV6-5 to TRBJ1-2, with 8 bases that match TRBD1. This CDR3 contains 15 residues. V lost 4 bases and J lost 5; bases outside the gene matches: 9. Per the germline V gene, CDR1 is MNHEY and CDR2 is SVGAGI.

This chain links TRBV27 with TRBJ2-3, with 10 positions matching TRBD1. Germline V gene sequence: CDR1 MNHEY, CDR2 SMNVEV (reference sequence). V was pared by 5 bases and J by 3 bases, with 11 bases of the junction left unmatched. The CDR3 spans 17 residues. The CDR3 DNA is TGTGCCAGCAGTCTCACCAAGACAGGGGGCGCGACAGATACGCAGTATTTT. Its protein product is CASSLTKTGGATDTQYF.

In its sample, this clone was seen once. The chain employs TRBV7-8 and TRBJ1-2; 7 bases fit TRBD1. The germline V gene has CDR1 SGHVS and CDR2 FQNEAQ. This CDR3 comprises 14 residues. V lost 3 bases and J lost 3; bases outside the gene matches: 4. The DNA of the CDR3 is TGTGCCAGCAGCTTCAGGGACAGCGACTATGGCTACACCTTC. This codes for CASSFRDSDYGYTF.

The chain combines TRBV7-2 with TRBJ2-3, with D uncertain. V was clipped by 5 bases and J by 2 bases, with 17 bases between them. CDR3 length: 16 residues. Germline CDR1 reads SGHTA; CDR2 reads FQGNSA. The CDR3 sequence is CASSPLGGQNTDTQYF. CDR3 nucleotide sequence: TGTGCCAGCAGCCCCTTAGGCGGCCAGAACACAGATACGCAGTATTTT.

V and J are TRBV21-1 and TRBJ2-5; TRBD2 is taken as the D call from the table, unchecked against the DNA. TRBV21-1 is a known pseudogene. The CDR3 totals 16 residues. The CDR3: CASSKGPAGRGETQYF. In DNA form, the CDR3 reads TGTGCCAGCAGCAAAGGCCCTGCAGGGCGGGGGGAGACCCAGTACTTC.

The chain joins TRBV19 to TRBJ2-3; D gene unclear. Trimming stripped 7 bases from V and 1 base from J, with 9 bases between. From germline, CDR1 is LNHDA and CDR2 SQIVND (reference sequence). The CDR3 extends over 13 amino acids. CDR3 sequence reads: CASTPTRTDTQYF. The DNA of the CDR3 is TGTGCCAGTACCCCGACACGCACAGATACGCAGTATTTT. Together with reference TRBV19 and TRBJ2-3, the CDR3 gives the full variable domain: DGGITQSPKYLFRKEGQNVTLSCEQNLNHDAMYWYRQDPGQGLRLIYYSQIVNDFQKGDIAEGYSVSREKKESFPLTVTSAQKNPTAFYLCASTPTRTDTQYFGPGTRLTVL.

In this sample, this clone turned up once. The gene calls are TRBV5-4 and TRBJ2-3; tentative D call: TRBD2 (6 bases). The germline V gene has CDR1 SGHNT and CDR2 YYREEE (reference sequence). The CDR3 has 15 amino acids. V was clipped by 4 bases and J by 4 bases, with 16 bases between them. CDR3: CASSIGTARPDTQYF. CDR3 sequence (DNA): TGTGCCAGCAGCATTGGGACTGCCCGTCCAGATACGCAGTATTTT.

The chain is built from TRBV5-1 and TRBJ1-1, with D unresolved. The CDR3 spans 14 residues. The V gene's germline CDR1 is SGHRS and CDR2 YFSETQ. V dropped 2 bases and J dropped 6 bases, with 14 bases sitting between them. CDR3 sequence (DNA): TGCGCCAGCAGCTTCCCTACCGGGGAAGCTGAAGCTTTCTTT. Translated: CASSFPTGEAEAFF.

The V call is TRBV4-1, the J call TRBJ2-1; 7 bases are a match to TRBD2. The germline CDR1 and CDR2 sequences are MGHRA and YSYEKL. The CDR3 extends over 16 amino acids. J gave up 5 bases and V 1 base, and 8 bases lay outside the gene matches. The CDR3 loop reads CASSQVLNGRHNEQFF. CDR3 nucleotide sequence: TGCGCCAGCAGCCAAGTATTAAACGGGAGGCACAATGAGCAGTTCTTC.

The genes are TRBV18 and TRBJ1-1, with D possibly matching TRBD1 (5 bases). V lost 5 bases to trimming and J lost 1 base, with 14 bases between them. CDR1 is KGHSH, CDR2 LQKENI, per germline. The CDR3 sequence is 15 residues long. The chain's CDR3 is CASSIARGGNTEAFF. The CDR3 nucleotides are TGTGCCAGCTCAATAGCTCGGGGGGGGAACACTGAAGCTTTCTTT.

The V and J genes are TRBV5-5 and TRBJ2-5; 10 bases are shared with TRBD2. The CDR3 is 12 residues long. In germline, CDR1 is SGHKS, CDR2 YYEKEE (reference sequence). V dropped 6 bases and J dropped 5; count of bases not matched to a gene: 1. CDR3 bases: TGTGCCAGCATACTAGCGGGGGAGACCCAGTACTTC. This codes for CASILAGETQYF.

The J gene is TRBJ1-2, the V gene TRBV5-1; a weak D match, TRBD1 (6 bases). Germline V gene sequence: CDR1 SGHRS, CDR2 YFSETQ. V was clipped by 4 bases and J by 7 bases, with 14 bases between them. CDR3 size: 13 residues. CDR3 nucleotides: TGCGCCAGCAGCGCCCGGACAGAATCTGGCTACACCTTC. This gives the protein CASSARTESGYTF.

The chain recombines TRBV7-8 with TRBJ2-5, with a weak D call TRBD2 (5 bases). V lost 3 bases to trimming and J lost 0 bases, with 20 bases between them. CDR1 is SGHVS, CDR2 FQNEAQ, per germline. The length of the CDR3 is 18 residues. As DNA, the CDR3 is TGTGCCAGCAGCTTCCCCCCGGGCGAAGCGGCAAACCAAGAGACCCAGTACTTC. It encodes CASSFPPGEAANQETQYF.

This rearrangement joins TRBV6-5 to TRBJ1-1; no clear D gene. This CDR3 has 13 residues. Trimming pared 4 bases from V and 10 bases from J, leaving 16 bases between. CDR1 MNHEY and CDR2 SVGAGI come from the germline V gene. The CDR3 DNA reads TGTGCCAGCAGTTGGGAGGGAGGGCGAAGAGCTTTCTTT. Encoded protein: CASSWEGGRRAFF.

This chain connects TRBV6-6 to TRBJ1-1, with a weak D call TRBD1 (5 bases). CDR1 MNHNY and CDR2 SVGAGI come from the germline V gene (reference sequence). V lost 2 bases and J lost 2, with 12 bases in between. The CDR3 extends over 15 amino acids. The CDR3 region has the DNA TGTGCCAGCAGTTACCATCCCGACAGCAACACTGAAGCTTTCTTT. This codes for CASSYHPDSNTEAFF.